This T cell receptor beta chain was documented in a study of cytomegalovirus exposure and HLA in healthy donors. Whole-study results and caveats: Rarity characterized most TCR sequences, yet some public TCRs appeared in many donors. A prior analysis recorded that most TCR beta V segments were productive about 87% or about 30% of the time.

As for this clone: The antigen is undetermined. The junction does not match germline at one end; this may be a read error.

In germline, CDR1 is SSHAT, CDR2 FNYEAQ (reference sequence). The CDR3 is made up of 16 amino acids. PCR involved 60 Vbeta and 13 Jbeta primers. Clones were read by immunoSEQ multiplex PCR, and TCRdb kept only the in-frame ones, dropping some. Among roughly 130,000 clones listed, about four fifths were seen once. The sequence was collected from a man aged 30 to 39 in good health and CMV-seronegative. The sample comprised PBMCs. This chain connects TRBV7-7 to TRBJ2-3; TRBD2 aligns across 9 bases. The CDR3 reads CASSLRAGGATDTQYF. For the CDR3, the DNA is TGTGCTAGCAGCCTTAGGGCGGGGGGGGCCACAGATACGCAGTATTTT. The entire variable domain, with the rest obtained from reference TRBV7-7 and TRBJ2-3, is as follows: GAGVSQSPRYKVTKRGQDVTLRCDPISSHATLYWYQQALGQGPEFLTYFNYEAQPDKSGLPSDRFSAERPEGSISTLTIQRTEQRDSAMYRCASSLRAGGATDTQYFGPGTRLTVL.